The source of this TCR beta chain is a study of control samples from healthy donors and cancer patients. CDR3 length equals 19 residues. J was trimmed by 7 bases and V by 0 bases; bases with no gene match: 10. Germline V lookup: CDR1 LGHNA, CDR2 YNFKEQ. TCRdb keeps only in-frame clones here, not all; method: immunoSEQ multiplex PCR. The profile shows about 190,000 clones, about nine tenths of them singletons. The specimen sequenced was blood. The V call is TRBV4-2, the J call TRBJ2-2; 14 nucleotides line up with TRBD2. The receptor comes from a man between 25 and 39 years old in good health. In DNA form, the CDR3 reads TGTGCCAGCAGCCAAGATCTTCGACTAGCGGGGGGGTATAGCGGGGAGCTGTTTTTT. The encoded protein is CASSQDLRLAGGYSGELFF.